The subject of this entry is one TCR beta chain. Its antigen is currently unknown. One end of the junction varies from germline; a read error may be responsible. The CDR3 runs 15 residues. CDR1 and CDR2 (germline): MDHEN, SYDVKM. The data stem from a study of metastatic and nonmetastatic thyroid tumors. Overall study: Malignant thyroid and benign thyroid patients provided blood and tumor or nodule tissue whose repertoires were compared. The study's findings and limits: Relative to benign nodules, malignant thyroid tumors were reportedly characterized by significantly elevated TCR beta diversity in blood and tumor.

Every patient was untreated before thyroid surgery. In the authors' methods: What underpinned the distant-metastasis classifier for papillary thyroid cancer was the set of CDR3 differences across clinicopathological groups. TCRdb called clones again from the PCR reads with MiXCR. What appears here as the V and J calls and clone size reflects TCRdb's work, not the paper's. This sample carries more than 12,000 clones, 25% of them seen once, and the ten largest clones take over 9.5%. Material: tumor tissue. This clonotype originated in a female donor with papillary thyroid cancer or a benign thyroid nodule (not recorded which). Some clones in this sample may be carry-over from other donors' samples. V usage is TRBV28 and J usage is TRBJ1-5, with a possible D match to TRBD1 (5 bases). CDR3 sequence: CASSLVGWGNHPQHF. The CDR3 DNA follows: TGTGCCAGCAGCTTAGTGGGCTGGGGCAATCATCCCCAGCATTTT.